This T cell receptor (beta chain) was recorded in a study of T-cell reconstitution after alpha-beta-depleted transplantation in children. Findings and limits, study-wide: Two months or so post-transplant, alpha-beta T cells reportedly derived from several hundred expanded graft clones. T-cell counts and diversity were attributed mostly to newly produced T cells one year after transplant. Several patients had high TCRbeta diversity at day 60; it came from surviving recipient T cells and thymic progenitors.

Library preparation (for TCRbeta) was performed with unique molecular identifiers. TCRdb recomputed calls from the PCR reads with MiXCR, one row per CDR3 protein. Found here are some 450,000 distinct CDR3 sequences, 43% of them singletons; the top ten hold 25% to 30%. V was pared by 7 bases and J by 4 bases, with 9 bases between. From germline, CDR1 is LNHNV and CDR2 YYDKDF (reference sequence). The CDR3 consists of 12 residues. Points on this clonotype: No antigen is known for it.

This receptor was taken from a girl aged 2 to 9 with aplastic anemia, due to receive a stem cell transplant. The chain recombines TRBV15 with TRBJ2-3; D is unclear. Sequencing was performed on PBMCs, taken before TCRalphabeta/CD19-depleted stem cell transplant. The CDR3 DNA follows: TGTGCCACCAATCAGTTTTCAGATACGCAGTATTTT. This codes for CATNQFSDTQYF.